This passage covers 14 T cell receptor beta chains from one sample sequenced in a study of cytomegalovirus exposure and HLA in healthy donors. The PCR used 60 Vbeta and 13 Jbeta primers. TCRdb's copy holds only in-frame clones and misses some; the assay was immunoSEQ multiplex PCR. The table lists some 170,000 clones, over 70% of them singletons. Source material: PBMCs. These receptors were obtained from a man under 40 in good health and CMV-seronegative.

V and J are TRBV9 and TRBJ1-2; D perhaps matches TRBD1 (6 bases). Trimming pared 3 bases from V and 7 bases from J, leaving 7 bases between. The CDR3 sequence is 11 residues long. Germline lookup yields CDR1 SGDLS and CDR2 YYNGEE. CDR3 in amino acids: CASSGGGGYTF. CDR3 nucleotide sequence: TGTGCCAGCAGCGGAGGGGGTGGCTACACCTTC.

The gene calls are TRBV29-1 and TRBJ2-7; D unclear. This CDR3 has 11 amino acids. Per germline, CDR1 SQVTM and CDR2 ANQGSEA. The germline V and J ends were trimmed by 6 bases and 3 bases, with 9 bases remaining between them. CDR3 in amino acids: CSVIMSYEQYF. DNA of the CDR3: TGCAGCGTCATAATGAGCTACGAGCAGTACTTC.

The chain uses TRBV19 and TRBJ1-2; D is unresolved. V lost 4 bases and J lost 5, with 8 bases in between. Germline lookup yields CDR1 LNHDA and CDR2 SQIVND (reference sequence). There are 12 residues in the CDR3. CDR3 nucleotides: TGTGCCAGTAGTAGCCCCAGTTATGGCTACACCTTC. This encodes CASSSPSYGYTF.

The chain couples TRBV20-1 to TRBJ2-7; D is ambiguous. This CDR3 is built from 11 residues. V shed 3 bases and J shed 1 base, with 4 bases lying between them. Germline V gene data show CDR1 as DFQATT and CDR2 as SNEGSKA (reference sequence). DNA for the CDR3: TGCAGTGCTAGCGAGTCCTACGAGCAGTACTTC. This encodes CSASESYEQYF.

J is TRBJ1-4 and V is TRBV13; D might be TRBD1 (5 bases). This CDR3 is built from 17 residues. Trimming shortened V by 2 bases and J by 1 base, and 14 bases separated the two germline ends. The germline gives CDR1 PRHDT, CDR2 FYEKMQ (reference sequence). CDR3 DNA sequence: TGTGCCAGCAGCTTATCGACCCACAGGAAAACTAATGAAAAACTGTTTTTT. This encodes CASSLSTHRKTNEKLFF.

This rearrangement joins TRBV28 to TRBJ2-2; 7 nucleotides align to TRBD1. The J segment lost 4 bases and the V segment lost 3 bases, leaving 8 bases of the junction unmatched. The germline CDR1 and CDR2 sequences are MDHEN and SYDVKM. The CDR3 runs 16 residues. DNA for the CDR3: TGTGCCAGCAGTTTCCCCCGACAGGGTAGCACCGGGGAGCTGTTTTTT. Translation: CASSFPRQGSTGELFF.

The rearrangement joins TRBV5-6 to TRBJ1-1; TRBD1 aligns across 10 bases. Germline CDR1 and CDR2: SGHDT and YYEEEE. J was trimmed by 5 bases and V by 0 bases; bases with no gene match: 1. CDR3 length: 14 residues. The CDR3 sequence: CASSLGTGGTEAFF. DNA of the CDR3: TGTGCCAGCAGCTTGGGGACAGGGGGGACTGAAGCTTTCTTT.

CDR3 DNA: TGTGCCAGCAGCGCGGACCGGCGGGACGAGCAGTACTTC. The encoded protein is CASSADRRDEQYF. The rearrangement uses TRBV9 and TRBJ2-7; maybe TRBD2 (5 bases). Trimming took off 3 bases at V and 5 bases at J, with 12 bases between the two ends. The V gene's germline CDR1 is SGDLS and CDR2 YYNGEE. This CDR3 spans 13 amino acids.

The rearrangement joins TRBV2 to TRBJ1-5, with D tentatively TRBD1 (5 bases). The CDR3 contains 15 residues. The germline V gene has CDR1 SNHLY and CDR2 FYNNEI. The ends were cut back, 6 bases at V and 0 bases at J, with 12 bases in the middle. DNA of the CDR3: TGTGCCAGCAGCCCGACAGTCTTTAGCAATCAGCCCCAGCATTTT. It encodes CASSPTVFSNQPQHF.

This chain joins TRBV13 and TRBJ1-6; a possible D gene is TRBD1 (5 bases). The CDR3 loop spans 15 amino acids. In germline, CDR1 is PRHDT, CDR2 FYEKMQ (reference sequence). V dropped 1 base and J dropped 5 bases, with 9 bases sitting between them. CDR3 sequence reads: CASSLARQNNSPLHF. In DNA, the CDR3 is TGTGCCAGCAGCTTAGCCCGACAGAATAATTCACCCCTCCACTTT.

The rearrangement uses TRBV6-5 and TRBJ1-5; 7 nucleotides match TRBD1. CDR3 length equals 15 residues. Germline assignment: CDR1 MNHEY and CDR2 SVGAGI. V was clipped by 5 bases and J by 1 base; unmatched bases: 5. CDR3 nucleotide sequence: TGTGCCAGCAGTCGGGACAGCGACAGCAATCAGCCCCAGCATTTT. Translation gives CASSRDSDSNQPQHF.

The rearrangement joins TRBV27 to TRBJ1-1; a weak D match, TRBD1 (5 bases). Trimming took off 5 bases at V and 5 bases at J, with 9 bases between the two ends. The CDR3 runs to 12 residues. The germline V gene has CDR1 MNHEY and CDR2 SMNVEV (reference sequence). The chain's CDR3 is CASSRGGTEAFF. In DNA form, the CDR3 reads TGTGCCAGCAGTCGTGGGGGGACTGAAGCTTTCTTT.

The chain has TRBV5-1 and TRBJ2-1, with 8 bases identical to TRBD2. CDR3 length: 18 amino acids. V lost 3 bases and J lost 4; bases outside the gene matches: 15. Germline assignment: CDR1 SGHRS and CDR2 YFSETQ. CDR3 region: CASSSTLVSSGYYNEQFF. The CDR3 DNA follows: TGCGCCAGCAGCTCGACCCTTGTCTCTAGCGGGTATTACAATGAGCAGTTCTTC.

The J gene is TRBJ1-4, the V gene TRBV28; D remains unclear. This CDR3 has 15 amino acids. Germline V CDR1 and CDR2: MDHEN, SYDVKM. The V gene lost 6 bases and the J gene lost 0 bases, with 11 bases spanning the gap. The CDR3 DNA follows: TGTGCCAGCAGCCCCTCGGAGGCAACTAATGAAAAACTGTTTTTT. Amino acids: CASSPSEATNEKLFF.